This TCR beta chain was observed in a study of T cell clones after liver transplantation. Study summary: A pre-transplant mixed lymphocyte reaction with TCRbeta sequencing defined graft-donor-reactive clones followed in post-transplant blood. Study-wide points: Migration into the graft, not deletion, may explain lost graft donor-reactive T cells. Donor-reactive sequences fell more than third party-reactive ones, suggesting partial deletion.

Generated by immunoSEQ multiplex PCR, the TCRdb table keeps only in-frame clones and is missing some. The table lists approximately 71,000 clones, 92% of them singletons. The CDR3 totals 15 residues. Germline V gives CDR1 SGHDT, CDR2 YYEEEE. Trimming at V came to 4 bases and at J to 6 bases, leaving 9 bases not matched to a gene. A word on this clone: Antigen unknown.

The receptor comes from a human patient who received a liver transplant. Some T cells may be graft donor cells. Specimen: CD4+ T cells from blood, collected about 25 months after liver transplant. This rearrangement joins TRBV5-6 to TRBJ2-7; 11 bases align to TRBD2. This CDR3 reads CASSPIAGGPGEQYF. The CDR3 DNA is TGTGCCAGCAGCCCCATAGCGGGAGGGCCCGGCGAGCAGTACTTC.